This TCR beta chain is from a study of cytotoxic CD8 clonotypes in ibrutinib-treated CLL. This clone was detected many times. The sample holds other DNA sequences that translate to the same CDR3. Sequencing used immunoSEQ multiplex PCR; TCRdb keeps in-frame clones, though not all of them. The profile shows approximately 320,000 clones, approximately 67% of them singletons. The V gene lost 7 bases and the J gene lost 2 bases, with 9 bases spanning the gap. The V gene's germline CDR1 is MNHNS and CDR2 SASEGT. The CDR3 runs 13 residues. The sequencing used PBMCs, collected after 36 months of ibrutinib treatment. This chain uses TRBV6-1 with TRBJ1-5; D gene unclear. The sequence was obtained from a human donor with chronic lymphocytic leukemia. The CDR3 region has the DNA TGTGCCAGCACTTTAAGTGGCAATCAGCCCCAGCATTTT. This encodes CASTLSGNQPQHF.